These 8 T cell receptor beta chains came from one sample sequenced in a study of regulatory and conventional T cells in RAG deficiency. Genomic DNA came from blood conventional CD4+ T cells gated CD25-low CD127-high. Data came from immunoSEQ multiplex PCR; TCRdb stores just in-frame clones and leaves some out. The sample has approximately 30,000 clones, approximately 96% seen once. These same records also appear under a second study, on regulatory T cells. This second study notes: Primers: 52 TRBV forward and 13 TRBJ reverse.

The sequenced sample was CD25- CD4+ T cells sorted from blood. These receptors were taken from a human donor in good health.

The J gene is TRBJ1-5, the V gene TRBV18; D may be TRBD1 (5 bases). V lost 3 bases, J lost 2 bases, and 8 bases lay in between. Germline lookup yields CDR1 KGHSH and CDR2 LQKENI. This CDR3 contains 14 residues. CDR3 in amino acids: CASSPQGGNQPQHF. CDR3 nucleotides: TGTGCCAGCTCACCCCAGGGTGGCAATCAGCCCCAGCATTTT.

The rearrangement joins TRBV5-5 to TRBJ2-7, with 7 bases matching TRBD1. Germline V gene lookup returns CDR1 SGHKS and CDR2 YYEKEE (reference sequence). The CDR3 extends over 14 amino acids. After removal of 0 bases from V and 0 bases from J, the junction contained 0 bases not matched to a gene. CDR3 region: CASSLGDSSYEQYF. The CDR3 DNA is TGTGCCAGCAGCTTGGGGGACAGCTCCTACGAGCAGTACTTC.

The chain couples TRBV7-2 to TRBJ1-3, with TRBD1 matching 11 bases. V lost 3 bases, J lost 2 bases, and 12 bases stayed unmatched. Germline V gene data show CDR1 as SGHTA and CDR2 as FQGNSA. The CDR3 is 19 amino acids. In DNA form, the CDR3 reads TGTGCCAGCAGCTTGTCCTGGACAGGGGGCTTTTCCGCTGGAAACACCATATATTTT. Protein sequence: CASSLSWTGGFSAGNTIYF.

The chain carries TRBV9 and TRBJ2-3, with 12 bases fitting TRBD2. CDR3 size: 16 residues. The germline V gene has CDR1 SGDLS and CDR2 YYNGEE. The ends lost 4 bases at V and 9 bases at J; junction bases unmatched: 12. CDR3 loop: CASSPRTSGKAETQYF. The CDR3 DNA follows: TGTGCCAGCAGCCCCAGGACTAGCGGGAAAGCGGAAACGCAGTATTTT.

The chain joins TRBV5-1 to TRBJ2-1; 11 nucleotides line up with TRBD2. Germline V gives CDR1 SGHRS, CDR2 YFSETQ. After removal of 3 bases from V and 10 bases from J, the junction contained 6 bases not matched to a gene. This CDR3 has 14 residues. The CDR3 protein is CASSSGLAGQEQFF. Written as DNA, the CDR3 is TGCGCCAGCAGCTCCGGACTAGCGGGTCAAGAGCAGTTCTTC.

In nucleotides, the CDR3 is TGTGCCAGTAGTATCAGGGATAGCAATCAGCCCCAGCATTTT. It specifies CASSIRDSNQPQHF. The J gene is TRBJ1-5, the V gene TRBV19, with D possibly being TRBD1 (5 bases). This CDR3 has 14 residues. V lost 3 bases and J lost 0, with 6 bases in between. Per the germline V gene, CDR1 is LNHDA and CDR2 is SQIVND (reference sequence).

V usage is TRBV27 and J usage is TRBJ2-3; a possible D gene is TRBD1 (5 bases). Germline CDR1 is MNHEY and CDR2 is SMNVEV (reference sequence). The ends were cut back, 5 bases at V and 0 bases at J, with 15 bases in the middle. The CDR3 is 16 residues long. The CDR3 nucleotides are TGTGCCAGCAGTATCCGACAGCGCACTAGCACAGATACGCAGTATTTT. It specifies CASSIRQRTSTDTQYF.

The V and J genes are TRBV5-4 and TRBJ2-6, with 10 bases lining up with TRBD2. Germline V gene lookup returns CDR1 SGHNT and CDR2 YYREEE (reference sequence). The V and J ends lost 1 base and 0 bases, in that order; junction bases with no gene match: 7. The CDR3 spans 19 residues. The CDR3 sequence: CASSLPSGGRGSGANVLTF. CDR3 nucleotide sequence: TGTGCCAGCAGCTTGCCTAGCGGGGGCCGAGGCTCTGGGGCCAACGTCCTGACTTTC.